The following is a TCR beta chain sequence with its context. This specimen belongs to a study of blood T cell repertoires in COVID-19. Whole-study context: Spain, Italy and the United States supplied samples that represented acute and convalescent COVID-19. T cells, B-cell-depleted T cells, or PBMCs provided the cDNA or gDNA that served as material.

In the study's own analysis: Counts of nucleated cells, estimated from reference gene primer amplification, were obtained. This table comes from immunoSEQ multiplex PCR, and its TCRdb copy is limited to in-frame clones, with some not included. V, J and clone size are those of that table, while D and trimming were read from the DNA. The sample yields approximately 190,000 clones, almost 80% seen once. The CDR3 extends over 15 amino acids. Looked up from germline, CDR1 is SGHAT and CDR2 is FQNNGV. J gave up 2 bases and V 5 bases, and 8 bases lay outside the gene matches. Sequenced material: peripheral blood. The sequence was obtained from a man between 60 and 75 years old with active or convalescent COVID-19. V and J are TRBV11-2 and TRBJ2-5, with 7 bases fitting TRBD1. DNA of the CDR3: TGTGCCAGCAGCCCCGAAAGGGGGCTACAAGAGACCCAGTACTTC. This gives the protein CASSPERGLQETQYF.